The clone carrying this T cell receptor (beta chain) was seen only a few times. Its antigen is unidentified. With 6 bases clipped from V and 5 bases from J, the junction kept 12 bases outside the gene matches. This CDR3 is 15 amino acids long. The germline gives CDR1 MNHEY, CDR2 SVGAGI. This sample is drawn from a study of T-cell reconstitution after alpha-beta-depleted transplantation in children. Preparation of the TCRbeta library was carried out with unique molecular identifiers. TCRdb called the PCR reads again in MiXCR, with one record for every CDR3 protein. The data show around 76,000 distinct CDR3 sequences, over 15% seen once. Study findings and constraints: About two months after transplant, alpha-beta T cells reportedly came from several hundred expanded graft clones. Day-60 TCRbeta diversity that was high in some patients was derived from surviving recipient T cells and thymic progenitors.

The source material was PBMCs, mostly from graft donor cells, sampled 360 days after TCRalphabeta/CD19-depleted stem cell transplant. The receptor's source is a male patient between 2 and 10 years old who had a stem cell transplant for acute lymphoblastic leukemia, so the T cells may come from the graft donor. This rearrangement joins TRBV6-5 to TRBJ2-7; 8 bases match TRBD1. The CDR3 DNA follows: TGTGCCAGCAGATATACCGGGACAGGACGCAACGAGCAGTACTTC. This translates into CASRYTGTGRNEQYF.